This T cell receptor beta chain derives from a study of T cell responses to AZD1222 COVID-19 vaccine. With respect to this clone: Its antigen is currently unknown.

TCRdb's table, derived via immunoSEQ multiplex PCR, lists solely in-frame clones and lacks some. The table shows 100,000 or so clones, with about 86% occurring only once. Study observations and caveats: Spike-specific TCR breadth and depth went up after people got two AZD1222 doses. Among spike-specific TCRs, nearly half reportedly target unmutated variant regions. Possibly, clonal diversity was underestimated; donors were largely white British and included more females.

The CDR3 is made up of 15 amino acids. CDR1 and CDR2 (germline): MDHEN, SYDVKM. The germline V and J ends were trimmed by 5 bases and 2 bases, with 10 bases remaining between them. The chain combines TRBV28 with TRBJ1-6; TRBD1 might be the D (5 bases). This receptor was identified in an adult in good health. Sequenced material: peripheral blood, taken on day 0 of AZD1222 vaccination. For the CDR3, the DNA is TGTGCCAGCAGTCCCCGGGGGACCTATAATTCACCCCTCCACTTT. Translating gives CASSPRGTYNSPLHF.